This record concerns one TCR beta chain sequence. The antigen it recognizes is unknown. Base-call qualities are not available, and no considerably larger clone is one nucleotide away. The CDR3 regions of human TCRbeta chains were analyzed by immunosequencing. On the authors' methods: Repertoire TCRs were checked for matches against a reference library of SARS-CoV-2-specific TCRs that had been generated using the MIRA antigen-specificity platform. Breadth was defined as the fraction of unique TCRs that were SARS-CoV-2-associated. Depth was defined as the fraction of total T cells that were SARS-CoV-2-associated. Using the MIRA data, every spike-specific TCR was mapped to the spike region that the TCR reacted to and assigned to either a CD4 or a CD8 class. Log10-transformed breadth and depth values were compared by one-way ANOVA with Sidak's multiple comparisons tests. Drawn from immuneACCESS, this table holds only the in-frame rearrangements with V and J called that TCRdb kept. Clones are partly lost; checked studies trace under half to an unresolved V gene and leave the rest unexplained. From that table come the V and J calls and clone size; the DNA was used to work out D and trimming. Across this sample there are 150,000 to 200,000 clones, with 85% to 90% seen only once. The ten largest clones add up to 2.7% of the sample.

The sample is drawn from a study of T cell responses to AZD1222 COVID-19 vaccine (dated by TCRdb to about 2021). Describing the broader study: TCR sequencing was performed for fewer than 250 trial participants, of whom around 200 were given two doses of AZD1222 and around 26 were given two doses of MenACWY control vaccine. Trial participants were enrolled by age into subgroups of 18-55, 56-69 and 70-plus years, and about 150, 27 and 61 TCR-sequenced participants, respectively, were included in these subgroups. Results the study describes overall, beyond this receptor: The vaccine-associated CD4 TCRs covered the entire spike protein, and the dominant responses fell in regions 160-218 and 743-854. In the small 56-69-year group, the increase in depth fell short of significance, most likely because of low power. Spike-specific TCR breadth and depth rose significantly after two AZD1222 doses compared with day 0 and with MenACWY recipients. Conclusions about previously exposed vaccinees are limited, since just a handful of AZD1222 recipients were seropositive for SARS-CoV-2 at baseline. Participants were mostly white British, with more females than males. The authors suggested clonal diversity may have been underestimated. Because no day 14 peak-response samples were available, repertoires were characterized only after the peak T cell response. Nearly half of unique spike-specific TCRs reportedly recognized epitopes outside regions mutated in the B.1.351 and B.1.1.7 variants.

This specimen's time point label, interpreted: baseline before first vaccination. This specimen's treatment or condition label, per the study, means: meningococcal conjugate vaccine given as trial control. The vaccinee samples were drawn from two UK trials, COV001 and COV002, one of which was a single-blind randomized controlled phase 2/3 trial testing AZD1222 (ChAdOx1 nCoV-19) in healthy adults. For TCRbeta chain sequencing, PBMC samples were collected from trial participants at day 0 and at day 28 after the second dose. Reading from cysteine to phenylalanine, the CDR3 counts 14 amino acids. Only CDR3 DNA is held: 42 bases, read in frame from base 1. V loses 2 bases at its end and J loses 9 bases; junction bases beyond the gene matches: 11. CDR1 and CDR2, per the germline V gene, are SQVTM and ANQGSEA.

This specimen was peripheral blood, taken on day 0 of MenACWY control vaccination. The chain links TRBV29-1 with TRBJ2-5, and TRBD2 matches 8 of the central bases. The clonotype was recovered from an adult in good health. For the CDR3, the sequence is CSVESREGRGAQYF. The DNA sequence follows: TGCAGCGTTGAATCCCGGGAGGGCCGAGGGGCCCAGTACTTC.